The entry that follows covers one TCR beta chain sequence. What it binds is not known. Germline values: CDR1 SGHRS, CDR2 YFSETQ. Trimming pared 3 bases from V and 5 bases from J, leaving 14 bases between. This CDR3 contains 14 residues. This record belongs to a study of multiple sclerosis patients with progressive multifocal leukoencephalopathy. Broader study findings: Expanded clones at PML onset predated and persisted through natalizumab therapy. At PML onset, no shared TRBV or TRBJ gene usage was seen.

Each PCR contained spiked synthetic TR CDR3 controls spanning every V-J pairing. Assay used: immunoSEQ multiplex PCR; TCRdb lists only in-frame clones, some missing. The sample lists under 40,000 clones; around 92% were seen once. The time point: before natalizumab initiation. All PML patients were female, and all patients had earlier interferon beta. The specimen was PBMCs. This chain uses TRBV5-1 with TRBJ1-1; perhaps TRBD1 as D (5 bases). The TCR sequence derives from a young man with multiple sclerosis. The CDR3 reads CASSWGRRGTEAFF. The DNA of the CDR3 is TGCGCCAGCAGCTGGGGACGGAGGGGAACTGAAGCTTTCTTT.